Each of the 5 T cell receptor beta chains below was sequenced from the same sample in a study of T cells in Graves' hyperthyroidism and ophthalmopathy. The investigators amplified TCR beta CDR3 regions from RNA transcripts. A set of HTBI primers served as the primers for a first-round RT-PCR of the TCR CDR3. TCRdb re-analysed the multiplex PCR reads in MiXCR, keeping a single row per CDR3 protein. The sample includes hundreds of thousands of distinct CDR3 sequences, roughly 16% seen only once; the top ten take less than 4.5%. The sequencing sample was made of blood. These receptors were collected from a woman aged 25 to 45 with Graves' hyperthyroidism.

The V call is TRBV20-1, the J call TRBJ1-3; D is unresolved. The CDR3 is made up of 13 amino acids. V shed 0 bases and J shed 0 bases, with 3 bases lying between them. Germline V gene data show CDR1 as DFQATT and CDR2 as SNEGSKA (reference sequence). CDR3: CSAREDSGNTIYF. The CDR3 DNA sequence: TGCAGTGCTAGAGAGGACTCTGGAAACACCATATATTTT.

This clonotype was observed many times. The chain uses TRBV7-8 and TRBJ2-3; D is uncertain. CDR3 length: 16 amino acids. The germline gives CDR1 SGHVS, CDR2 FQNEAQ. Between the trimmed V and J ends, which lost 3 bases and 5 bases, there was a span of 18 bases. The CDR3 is CASSFVFMTARDTQYF. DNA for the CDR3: TGTGCCAGCAGCTTTGTGTTTATGACTGCGCGAGATACGCAGTATTTT.

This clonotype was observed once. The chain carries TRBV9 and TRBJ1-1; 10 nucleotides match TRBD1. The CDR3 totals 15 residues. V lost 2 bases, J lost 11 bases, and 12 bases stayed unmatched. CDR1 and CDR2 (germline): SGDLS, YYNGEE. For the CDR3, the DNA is TGTGCCAGCAGCGTTTTGGCTTCGGTGGGACAGGGGGCTTTCTTT. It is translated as CASSVLASVGQGAFF.

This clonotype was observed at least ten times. CDR3 amino acids: CASTNRGGEKLFF. The CDR3 nucleotides read TGTGCCAGCACCAACAGGGGCGGCGAAAAACTGTTTTTT. The rearrangement links TRBV7-2 to TRBJ1-4; 7 bases align to TRBD1. The CDR3 has 13 amino acids. Germline CDR1 and CDR2: SGHTA and FQGNSA. Unmatched junction bases numbered 7, after V lost 7 bases and J lost 8 bases.

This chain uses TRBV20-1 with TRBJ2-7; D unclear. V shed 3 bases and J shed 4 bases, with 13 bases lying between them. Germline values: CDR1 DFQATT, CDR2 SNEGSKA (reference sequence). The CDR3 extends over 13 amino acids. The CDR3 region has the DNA TGCAGTGCTAGTGGTCGGACGTCATACGAGCAGTACTTC. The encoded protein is CSASGRTSYEQYF.